Listed here are 8 T cell receptor beta chains from one sample, sequenced in a study of blood T cell repertoires in COVID-19. Clones were read by immunoSEQ multiplex PCR, and TCRdb kept only the in-frame ones, dropping some. The data contain some 240,000 clones, roughly 76% of them singletons. The sequencing sample was made of peripheral blood. These receptors were taken from a woman of 80 years or more with COVID-19, enrolled during active disease.

The genes are TRBV3-1 (or the pseudogene TRBV3-2) and TRBJ1-5, with 7 bases fitting TRBD1. V lost 4 bases and J lost 3; bases outside the gene matches: 6. The CDR3 spans 15 residues. CDR1 and CDR2 (germline): LGHDT, YNNKEL (reference sequence). CDR3 in DNA: TGTGCCAGCAGCCCCACGACAGGGCCCAATCAGCCCCAGCATTTT. Translation: CASSPTTGPNQPQHF.

The chain couples TRBV5-4 to TRBJ2-7; tentatively, D is TRBD1 (5 bases). V lost 4 bases, J lost 1 base, and 9 bases lay in between. The CDR3 has 13 amino acids. CDR1 is SGHNT and CDR2 is YYREEE in the germline V gene (reference sequence). The CDR3 DNA sequence: TGTGCCAGCAGCCAAGGACATTCCTACGAGCAGTACTTC. Its translation is CASSQGHSYEQYF. The full variable domain, completed using reference TRBV5-4 and TRBJ2-7, is ETGVTQSPTHLIKTRGQQVTLRCSSQSGHNTVSWYQQALGQGPQFIFQYYREEENGRGNFPPRFSGLQFPNYSSELNVNALELDDSALYLCASSQGHSYEQYFGPGTRLTVT.

This clone appeared a few times. The V and J genes are TRBV5-6 and TRBJ1-5; 7 bases align to TRBD1. The CDR3 loop spans 14 amino acids. The V segment lost 4 bases and the J segment 4 bases; nucleotides outside the gene matches: 5. The V gene's germline CDR1 is SGHDT and CDR2 YYEEEE. CDR3: CASSINRGNQPQHF. The CDR3 DNA follows: TGTGCCAGCAGCATCAACAGGGGAAATCAGCCCCAGCATTTT.

The gene calls are TRBV11-3 and TRBJ2-2, with D perhaps TRBD1 (6 bases). The CDR3 has 14 residues. Germline V gene lookup returns CDR1 SGHNT and CDR2 YENEEA. V was clipped by 5 bases and J by 0 bases, with 7 bases between them. CDR3 sequence (DNA): TGTGCCAGCAGCCAGGGGACGAACACCGGGGAGCTGTTTTTT. This gives the protein CASSQGTNTGELFF. Complete variable domain (other parts from reference TRBV11-3 and TRBJ2-2): EAGVVQSPRYKIIEKKQPVAFWCNPISGHNTLYWYLQNLGQGPELLIRYENEEAVDDSQLPKDRFSAERLKGVDSTLKIQPAELGDSAVYLCASSQGTNTGELFFGEGSRLTVL.

DNA of the CDR3: TGTGCCACCAGTGCCTGGGACAGCCAGACCGGGGAGCTGTTTTTT. Its protein product is CATSAWDSQTGELFF. This chain joins TRBV24-1 and TRBJ2-2, with 7 bases matching TRBD1. Germline-derived CDR1 and CDR2 are KGHDR and SFDVKD. This CDR3 is built from 15 residues. Trimming at V came to 5 bases and at J to 5 bases, leaving 7 bases not matched to a gene.

The genes are TRBV4-1 and TRBJ2-5, with TRBD1 matching 10 bases. The germline V gene has CDR1 MGHRA and CDR2 YSYEKL. This CDR3 spans 16 amino acids. The V and J ends lost 3 bases and 5 bases, in that order; junction bases with no gene match: 9. The CDR3 loop reads CASSQPRTGGMETQYF. CDR3 coding DNA: TGCGCCAGCAGCCAGCCTCGGACAGGGGGGATGGAGACCCAGTACTTC.

The table lists this clone with a count of one. V and J are TRBV5-1 and TRBJ1-1, with 8 bases aligning to TRBD1. V trimming: 1 base; J trimming: 4 bases; junction bases outside the gene matches: 9. The CDR3 consists of 16 residues. In germline, CDR1 is SGHRS, CDR2 YFSETQ. DNA for the CDR3: TGCGCCAGCAGCTTGTTCCAGGGGGCGCAGGGCACTGAAGCTTTCTTT. It yields the protein CASSLFQGAQGTEAFF. The full variable domain, completed using reference TRBV5-1 and TRBJ1-1, is KAGVTQTPRYLIKTRGQQVTLSCSPISGHRSVSWYQQTPGQGLQFLFEYFSETQRNKGNFPGRFSGRQFSNSRSEMNVSTLELGDSALYLCASSLFQGAQGTEAFFGQGTRLTVV.

The rearrangement joins TRBV6-4 to TRBJ1-1, with a weak D call TRBD1 (6 bases). Germline V gives CDR1 MRHNA, CDR2 SNTAGT. There are 15 residues in the CDR3. Trimming stripped 5 bases from V and 5 bases from J, with 18 bases between. The CDR3 loop is CASSSQGGGRTEAFF. The CDR3 DNA sequence: TGTGCCAGCAGTTCCCAGGGAGGGGGTAGAACTGAAGCTTTCTTT.